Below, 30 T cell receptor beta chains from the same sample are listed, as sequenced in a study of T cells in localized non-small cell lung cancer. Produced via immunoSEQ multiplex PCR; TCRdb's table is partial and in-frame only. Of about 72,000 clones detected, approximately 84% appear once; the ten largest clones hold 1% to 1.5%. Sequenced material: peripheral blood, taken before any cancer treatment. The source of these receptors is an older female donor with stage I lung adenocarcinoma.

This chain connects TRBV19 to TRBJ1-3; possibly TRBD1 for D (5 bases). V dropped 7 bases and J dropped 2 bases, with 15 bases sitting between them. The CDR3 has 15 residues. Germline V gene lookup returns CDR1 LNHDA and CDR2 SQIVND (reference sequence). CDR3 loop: CASIWGGVTGNTIYF. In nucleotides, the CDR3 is TGTGCCAGTATCTGGGGGGGAGTAACTGGAAACACCATATATTTT.

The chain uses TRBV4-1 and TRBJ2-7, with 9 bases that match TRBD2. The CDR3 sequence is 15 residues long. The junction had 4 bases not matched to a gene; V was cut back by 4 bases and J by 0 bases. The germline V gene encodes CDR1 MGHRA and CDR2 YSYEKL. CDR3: CASSPRTSASYEQYF. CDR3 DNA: TGCGCCAGCAGCCCCAGGACTAGCGCCTCCTACGAGCAGTACTTC.

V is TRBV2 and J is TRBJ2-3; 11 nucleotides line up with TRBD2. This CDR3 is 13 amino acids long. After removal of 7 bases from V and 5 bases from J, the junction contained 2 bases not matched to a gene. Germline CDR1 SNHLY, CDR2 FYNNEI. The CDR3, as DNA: TGTGCCAGCACCGGACTAGCGGGAGATACGCAGTATTTT. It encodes CASTGLAGDTQYF.

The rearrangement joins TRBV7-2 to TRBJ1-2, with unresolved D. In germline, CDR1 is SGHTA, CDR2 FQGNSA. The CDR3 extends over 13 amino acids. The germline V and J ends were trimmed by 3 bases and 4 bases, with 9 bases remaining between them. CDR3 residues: CASSFSTSYGYTF. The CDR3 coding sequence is TGTGCCAGCAGCTTTTCGACCAGCTATGGCTACACCTTC.

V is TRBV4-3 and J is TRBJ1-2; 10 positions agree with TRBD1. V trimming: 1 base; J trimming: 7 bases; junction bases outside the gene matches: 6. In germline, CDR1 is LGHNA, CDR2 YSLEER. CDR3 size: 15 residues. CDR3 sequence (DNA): TGCGCCAGCAGCCAAGTGGGGACAGGGGATTTTGGCTACACCTTC. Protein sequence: CASSQVGTGDFGYTF.

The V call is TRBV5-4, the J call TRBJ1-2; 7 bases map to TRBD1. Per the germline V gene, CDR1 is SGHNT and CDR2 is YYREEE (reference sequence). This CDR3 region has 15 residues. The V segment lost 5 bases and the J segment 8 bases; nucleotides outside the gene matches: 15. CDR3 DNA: TGTGCCAGCAGTCGATCCGGGACAGCCCTTCGGGGCTACACCTTC. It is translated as CASSRSGTALRGYTF.

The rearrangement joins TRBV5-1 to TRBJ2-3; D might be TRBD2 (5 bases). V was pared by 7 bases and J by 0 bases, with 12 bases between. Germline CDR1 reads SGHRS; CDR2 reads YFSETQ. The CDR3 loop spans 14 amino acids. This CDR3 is CASSQTISTDTQYF. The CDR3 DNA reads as TGCGCCAGCTCACAGACTATCAGCACAGATACGCAGTATTTT.

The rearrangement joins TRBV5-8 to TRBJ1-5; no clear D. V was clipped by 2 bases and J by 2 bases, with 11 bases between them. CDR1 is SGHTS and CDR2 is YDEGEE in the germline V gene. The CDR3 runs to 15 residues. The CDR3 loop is CASSLGLGGNQPQHF. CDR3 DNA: TGTGCCAGCAGCTTAGGCCTGGGCGGCAATCAGCCCCAGCATTTT.

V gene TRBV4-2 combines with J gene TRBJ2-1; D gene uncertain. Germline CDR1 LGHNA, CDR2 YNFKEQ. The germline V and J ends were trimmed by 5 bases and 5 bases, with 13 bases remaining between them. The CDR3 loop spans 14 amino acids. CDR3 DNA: TGTGCCAGCAGCTATCGCCCTGGGGACAATGAGCAGTTCTTC. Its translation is CASSYRPGDNEQFF.

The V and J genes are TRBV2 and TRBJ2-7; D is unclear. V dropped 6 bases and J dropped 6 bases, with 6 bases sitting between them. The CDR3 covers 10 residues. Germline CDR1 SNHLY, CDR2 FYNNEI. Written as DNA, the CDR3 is TGTGCCAGCAGGCTGTTCGAGCAGTACTTC. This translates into CASRLFEQYF. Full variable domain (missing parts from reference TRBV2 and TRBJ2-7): EPEVTQTPSHQVTQMGQEVILRCVPISNHLYFYWYRQILGQKVEFLVSFYNNEISEKSEIFDDQFSVERPDGSNFTLKIRSTKLEDSAMYFCASRLFEQYFGPGTRLTVT.

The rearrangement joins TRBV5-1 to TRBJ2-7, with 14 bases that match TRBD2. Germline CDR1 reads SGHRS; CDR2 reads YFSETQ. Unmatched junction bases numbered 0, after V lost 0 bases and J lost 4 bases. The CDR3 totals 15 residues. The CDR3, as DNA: TGCGCCAGCAGCTTGGGGACTAGCGGGGGGTACGAGCAGTACTTC. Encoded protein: CASSLGTSGGYEQYF.

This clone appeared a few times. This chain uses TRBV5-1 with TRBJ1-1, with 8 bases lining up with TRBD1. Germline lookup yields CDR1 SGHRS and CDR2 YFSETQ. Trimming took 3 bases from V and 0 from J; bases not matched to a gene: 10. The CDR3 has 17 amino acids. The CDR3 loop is CASSSGDRIGLNTEAFF. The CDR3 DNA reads TGCGCCAGCAGCTCGGGGGACAGGATTGGTTTGAACACTGAAGCTTTCTTT.

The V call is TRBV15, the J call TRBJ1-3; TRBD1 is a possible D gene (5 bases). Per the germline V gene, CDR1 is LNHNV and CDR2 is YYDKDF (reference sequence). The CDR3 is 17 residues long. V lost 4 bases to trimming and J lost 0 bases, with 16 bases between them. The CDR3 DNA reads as TGTGCCACCAGCACCCCCCTGGGACTTTTCTCTGGAAACACCATATATTTT. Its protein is CATSTPLGLFSGNTIYF.

The chain's CDR3 is CASSVGVVEAFF. For the CDR3, the DNA is TGTGCCAGCAGTGTAGGGGTAGTTGAAGCTTTCTTT. The J gene is TRBJ1-1, the V gene TRBV25-1; D is perhaps TRBD1 (5 bases). This CDR3 comprises 12 residues. In germline, CDR1 is MGHDK, CDR2 SYGVNS. The V end was cut by 4 bases, the J end by 7 bases, with 10 bases between.

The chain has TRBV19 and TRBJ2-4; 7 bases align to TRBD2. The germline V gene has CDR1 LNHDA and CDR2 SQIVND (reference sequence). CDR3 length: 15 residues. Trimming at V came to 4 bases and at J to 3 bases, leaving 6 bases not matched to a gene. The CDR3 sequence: CASSSHGGGKNIQYF. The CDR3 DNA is TGTGCCAGTAGTAGCCACGGCGGGGGCAAAAACATTCAGTACTTC. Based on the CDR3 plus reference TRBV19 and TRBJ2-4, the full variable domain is DGGITQSPKYLFRKEGQNVTLSCEQNLNHDAMYWYRQDPGQGLRLIYYSQIVNDFQKGDIAEGYSVSREKKESFPLTVTSAQKNPTAFYLCASSSHGGGKNIQYFGAGTRLSVL.

The CDR3 loop reads CASSGGKGVSEKLFF. CDR3 nucleotide sequence: TGTGCCAGCAGTGGGGGAAAGGGGGTGAGCGAAAAACTGTTTTTT. The chain links TRBV2 to TRBJ1-4; D is possibly TRBD1 (6 bases). This CDR3 is 15 amino acids long. Looked up from germline, CDR1 is SNHLY and CDR2 is FYNNEI. V lost 4 bases and J lost 8, with 17 bases in between.

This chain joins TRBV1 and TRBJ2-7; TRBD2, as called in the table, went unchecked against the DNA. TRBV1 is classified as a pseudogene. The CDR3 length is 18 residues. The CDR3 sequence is CTSSQDCCRTGSSYEQYF. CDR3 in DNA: TGCACCAGCAGCCAAGATTGTTGTCGAACGGGAAGCTCCTACGAGCAGTACTTC.

The CDR3 sequence: CASSTYGQGGEQFF. In DNA, the CDR3 is TGTGCCAGCAGCACCTACGGACAGGGCGGTGAGCAGTTCTTC. This chain connects TRBV7-2 to TRBJ2-1; 8 nucleotides match TRBD1. The CDR3 loop spans 14 amino acids. Germline V CDR1 and CDR2: SGHTA, FQGNSA. J gave up 9 bases and V 5 bases, and 9 bases lay outside the gene matches. Complete variable domain (other parts from reference TRBV7-2 and TRBJ2-1): GAGVSQSPSNKVTEKGKDVELRCDPISGHTALYWYRQSLGQGLEFLIYFQGNSAPDKSGLPSDRFSAERTGGSVSTLTIQRTQQEDSAVYLCASSTYGQGGEQFFGPGTRLTVL.

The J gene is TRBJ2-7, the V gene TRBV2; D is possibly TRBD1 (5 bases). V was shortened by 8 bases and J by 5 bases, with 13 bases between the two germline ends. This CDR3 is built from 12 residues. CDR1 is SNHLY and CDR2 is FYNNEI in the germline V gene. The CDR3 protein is CASSAQGNEQYF. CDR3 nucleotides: TGTGCCAGCTCTGCCCAGGGAAACGAGCAGTACTTC.

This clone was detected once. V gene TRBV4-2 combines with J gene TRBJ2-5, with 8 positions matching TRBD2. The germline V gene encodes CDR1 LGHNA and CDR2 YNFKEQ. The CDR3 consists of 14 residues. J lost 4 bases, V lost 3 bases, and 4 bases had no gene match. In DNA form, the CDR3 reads TGTGCCAGCAGCCAGGGGACTAGAGGAGAGACCCAGTACTTC. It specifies CASSQGTRGETQYF.

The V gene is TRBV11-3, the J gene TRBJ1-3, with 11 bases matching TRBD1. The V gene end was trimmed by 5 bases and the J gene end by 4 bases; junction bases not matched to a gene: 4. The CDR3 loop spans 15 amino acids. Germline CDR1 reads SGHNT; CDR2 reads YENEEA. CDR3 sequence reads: CASSPDRGPGNTIYF. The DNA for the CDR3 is TGTGCCAGCAGCCCGGACAGGGGGCCGGGAAACACCATATATTTT.

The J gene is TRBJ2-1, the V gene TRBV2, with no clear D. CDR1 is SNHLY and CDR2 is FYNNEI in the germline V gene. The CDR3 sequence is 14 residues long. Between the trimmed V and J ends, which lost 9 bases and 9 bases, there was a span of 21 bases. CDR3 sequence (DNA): TGTGCCAGTATTTCCCAGTCCCGGGTTGGTGAGCAGTTCTTC. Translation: CASISQSRVGEQFF.

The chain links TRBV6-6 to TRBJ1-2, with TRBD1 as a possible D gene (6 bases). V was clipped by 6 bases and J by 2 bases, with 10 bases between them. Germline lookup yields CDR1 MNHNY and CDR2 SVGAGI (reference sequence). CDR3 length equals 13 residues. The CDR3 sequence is CASRDGQNYGYTF. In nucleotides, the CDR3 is TGTGCCAGCAGAGACGGACAGAACTATGGCTACACCTTC.

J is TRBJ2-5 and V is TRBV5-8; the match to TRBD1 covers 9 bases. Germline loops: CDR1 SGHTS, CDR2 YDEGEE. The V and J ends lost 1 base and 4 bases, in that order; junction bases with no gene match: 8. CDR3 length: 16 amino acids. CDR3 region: CASSLTRYRGRETQYF. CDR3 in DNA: TGTGCCAGCAGCTTGACCCGATACAGGGGGCGAGAGACCCAGTACTTC.

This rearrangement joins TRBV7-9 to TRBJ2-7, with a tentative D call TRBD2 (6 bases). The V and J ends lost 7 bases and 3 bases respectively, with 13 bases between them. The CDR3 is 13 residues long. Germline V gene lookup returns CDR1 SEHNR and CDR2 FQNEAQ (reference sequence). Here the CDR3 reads CASTTAGGYEQYF. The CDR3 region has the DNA TGTGCCAGCACCACGGCCGGGGGCTACGAGCAGTACTTC.

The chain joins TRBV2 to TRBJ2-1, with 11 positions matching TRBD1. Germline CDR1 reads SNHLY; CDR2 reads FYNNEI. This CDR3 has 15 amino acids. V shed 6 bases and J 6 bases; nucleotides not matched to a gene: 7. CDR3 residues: CASRKGQGGPNEQFF. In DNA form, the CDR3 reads TGTGCCAGCAGGAAGGGACAGGGGGGCCCCAATGAGCAGTTCTTC.

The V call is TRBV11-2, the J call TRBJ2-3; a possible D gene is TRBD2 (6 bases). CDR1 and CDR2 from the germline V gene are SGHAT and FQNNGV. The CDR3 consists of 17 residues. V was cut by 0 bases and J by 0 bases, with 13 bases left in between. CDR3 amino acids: CASSLDFRLASTDTQYF. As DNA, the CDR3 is TGTGCCAGCAGCTTAGATTTCCGGCTAGCGAGCACAGATACGCAGTATTTT. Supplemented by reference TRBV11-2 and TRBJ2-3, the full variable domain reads EAGVAQSPRYKIIEKRQSVAFWCNPISGHATLYWYQQILGQGPKLLIQFQNNGVVDDSQLPKDRFSAERLKGVDSTLKIQPAKLEDSAVYLCASSLDFRLASTDTQYFGPGTRLTVL.

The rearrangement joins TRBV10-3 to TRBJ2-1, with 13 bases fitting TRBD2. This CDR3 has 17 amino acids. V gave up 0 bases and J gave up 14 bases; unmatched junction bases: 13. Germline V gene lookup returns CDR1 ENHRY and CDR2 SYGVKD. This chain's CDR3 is CAISESNPGLAGELKFF. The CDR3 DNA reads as TGTGCCATCAGTGAGTCGAACCCCGGACTAGCGGGAGAGCTCAAGTTCTTC.

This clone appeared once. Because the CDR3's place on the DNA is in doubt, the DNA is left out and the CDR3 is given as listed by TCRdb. The CDR3 sequence is CASSQDGLSGHAYEQYF. This chain links TRBV4-2 with TRBJ2-7. The CDR3 is 17 residues long, ends included. Germline V gives CDR1 LGHNA, CDR2 YNFKEQ.

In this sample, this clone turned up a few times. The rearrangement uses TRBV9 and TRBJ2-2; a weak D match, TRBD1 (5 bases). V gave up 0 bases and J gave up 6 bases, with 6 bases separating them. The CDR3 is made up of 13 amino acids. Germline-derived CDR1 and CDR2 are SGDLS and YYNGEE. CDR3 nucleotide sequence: TGTGCCAGCAGCGTAGACAGGTCCGGGGAGCTGTTTTTT. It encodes CASSVDRSGELFF.